This section outlines one T cell receptor (beta chain) sequence together with its context. The data stem from a study of blood T cells in healthy people across ages. PCR was performed a second time for about 7 to 11 cycles using a sample-barcoded 5' primer and a J-beta primer mix. TCRdb itself ran the 5' RACE reads through MiXCR, one entry per CDR3 protein. The sample lists some 370,000 distinct CDR3 sequences; more than 45% were seen once. The sample comprised blood. The sequence was collected from a man aged 60 to 75 in good health.

The CDR3 DNA follows: TGTGCCTGGAGCGGGGGAGACCCCGCCTTCTACGAGCAGTACTTC. Protein product: CAWSGGDPAFYEQYF. The rearrangement joins TRBV30 to TRBJ2-7; possible D gene TRBD2, 6 bases. This CDR3 has 15 amino acids. V was cut by 3 bases and J by 3 bases, with 18 bases left in between. Germline lookup yields CDR1 GTSNPN and CDR2 SVGIG (reference sequence).